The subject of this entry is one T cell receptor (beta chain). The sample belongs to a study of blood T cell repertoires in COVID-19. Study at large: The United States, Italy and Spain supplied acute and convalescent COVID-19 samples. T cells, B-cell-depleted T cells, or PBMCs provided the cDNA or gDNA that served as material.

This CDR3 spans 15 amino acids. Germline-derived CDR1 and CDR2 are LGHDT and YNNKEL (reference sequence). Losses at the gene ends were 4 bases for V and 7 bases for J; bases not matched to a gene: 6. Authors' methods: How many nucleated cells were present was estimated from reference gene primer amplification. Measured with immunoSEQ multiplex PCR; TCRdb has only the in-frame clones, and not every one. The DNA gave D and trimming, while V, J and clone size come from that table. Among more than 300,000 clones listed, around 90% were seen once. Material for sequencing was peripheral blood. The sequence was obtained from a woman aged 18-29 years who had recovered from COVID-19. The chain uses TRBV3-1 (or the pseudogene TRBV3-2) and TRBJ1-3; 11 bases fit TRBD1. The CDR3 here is CASSLTGTGGNTIYF. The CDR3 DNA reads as TGTGCCAGCAGCCTAACCGGGACAGGGGGGAACACCATATATTTT.